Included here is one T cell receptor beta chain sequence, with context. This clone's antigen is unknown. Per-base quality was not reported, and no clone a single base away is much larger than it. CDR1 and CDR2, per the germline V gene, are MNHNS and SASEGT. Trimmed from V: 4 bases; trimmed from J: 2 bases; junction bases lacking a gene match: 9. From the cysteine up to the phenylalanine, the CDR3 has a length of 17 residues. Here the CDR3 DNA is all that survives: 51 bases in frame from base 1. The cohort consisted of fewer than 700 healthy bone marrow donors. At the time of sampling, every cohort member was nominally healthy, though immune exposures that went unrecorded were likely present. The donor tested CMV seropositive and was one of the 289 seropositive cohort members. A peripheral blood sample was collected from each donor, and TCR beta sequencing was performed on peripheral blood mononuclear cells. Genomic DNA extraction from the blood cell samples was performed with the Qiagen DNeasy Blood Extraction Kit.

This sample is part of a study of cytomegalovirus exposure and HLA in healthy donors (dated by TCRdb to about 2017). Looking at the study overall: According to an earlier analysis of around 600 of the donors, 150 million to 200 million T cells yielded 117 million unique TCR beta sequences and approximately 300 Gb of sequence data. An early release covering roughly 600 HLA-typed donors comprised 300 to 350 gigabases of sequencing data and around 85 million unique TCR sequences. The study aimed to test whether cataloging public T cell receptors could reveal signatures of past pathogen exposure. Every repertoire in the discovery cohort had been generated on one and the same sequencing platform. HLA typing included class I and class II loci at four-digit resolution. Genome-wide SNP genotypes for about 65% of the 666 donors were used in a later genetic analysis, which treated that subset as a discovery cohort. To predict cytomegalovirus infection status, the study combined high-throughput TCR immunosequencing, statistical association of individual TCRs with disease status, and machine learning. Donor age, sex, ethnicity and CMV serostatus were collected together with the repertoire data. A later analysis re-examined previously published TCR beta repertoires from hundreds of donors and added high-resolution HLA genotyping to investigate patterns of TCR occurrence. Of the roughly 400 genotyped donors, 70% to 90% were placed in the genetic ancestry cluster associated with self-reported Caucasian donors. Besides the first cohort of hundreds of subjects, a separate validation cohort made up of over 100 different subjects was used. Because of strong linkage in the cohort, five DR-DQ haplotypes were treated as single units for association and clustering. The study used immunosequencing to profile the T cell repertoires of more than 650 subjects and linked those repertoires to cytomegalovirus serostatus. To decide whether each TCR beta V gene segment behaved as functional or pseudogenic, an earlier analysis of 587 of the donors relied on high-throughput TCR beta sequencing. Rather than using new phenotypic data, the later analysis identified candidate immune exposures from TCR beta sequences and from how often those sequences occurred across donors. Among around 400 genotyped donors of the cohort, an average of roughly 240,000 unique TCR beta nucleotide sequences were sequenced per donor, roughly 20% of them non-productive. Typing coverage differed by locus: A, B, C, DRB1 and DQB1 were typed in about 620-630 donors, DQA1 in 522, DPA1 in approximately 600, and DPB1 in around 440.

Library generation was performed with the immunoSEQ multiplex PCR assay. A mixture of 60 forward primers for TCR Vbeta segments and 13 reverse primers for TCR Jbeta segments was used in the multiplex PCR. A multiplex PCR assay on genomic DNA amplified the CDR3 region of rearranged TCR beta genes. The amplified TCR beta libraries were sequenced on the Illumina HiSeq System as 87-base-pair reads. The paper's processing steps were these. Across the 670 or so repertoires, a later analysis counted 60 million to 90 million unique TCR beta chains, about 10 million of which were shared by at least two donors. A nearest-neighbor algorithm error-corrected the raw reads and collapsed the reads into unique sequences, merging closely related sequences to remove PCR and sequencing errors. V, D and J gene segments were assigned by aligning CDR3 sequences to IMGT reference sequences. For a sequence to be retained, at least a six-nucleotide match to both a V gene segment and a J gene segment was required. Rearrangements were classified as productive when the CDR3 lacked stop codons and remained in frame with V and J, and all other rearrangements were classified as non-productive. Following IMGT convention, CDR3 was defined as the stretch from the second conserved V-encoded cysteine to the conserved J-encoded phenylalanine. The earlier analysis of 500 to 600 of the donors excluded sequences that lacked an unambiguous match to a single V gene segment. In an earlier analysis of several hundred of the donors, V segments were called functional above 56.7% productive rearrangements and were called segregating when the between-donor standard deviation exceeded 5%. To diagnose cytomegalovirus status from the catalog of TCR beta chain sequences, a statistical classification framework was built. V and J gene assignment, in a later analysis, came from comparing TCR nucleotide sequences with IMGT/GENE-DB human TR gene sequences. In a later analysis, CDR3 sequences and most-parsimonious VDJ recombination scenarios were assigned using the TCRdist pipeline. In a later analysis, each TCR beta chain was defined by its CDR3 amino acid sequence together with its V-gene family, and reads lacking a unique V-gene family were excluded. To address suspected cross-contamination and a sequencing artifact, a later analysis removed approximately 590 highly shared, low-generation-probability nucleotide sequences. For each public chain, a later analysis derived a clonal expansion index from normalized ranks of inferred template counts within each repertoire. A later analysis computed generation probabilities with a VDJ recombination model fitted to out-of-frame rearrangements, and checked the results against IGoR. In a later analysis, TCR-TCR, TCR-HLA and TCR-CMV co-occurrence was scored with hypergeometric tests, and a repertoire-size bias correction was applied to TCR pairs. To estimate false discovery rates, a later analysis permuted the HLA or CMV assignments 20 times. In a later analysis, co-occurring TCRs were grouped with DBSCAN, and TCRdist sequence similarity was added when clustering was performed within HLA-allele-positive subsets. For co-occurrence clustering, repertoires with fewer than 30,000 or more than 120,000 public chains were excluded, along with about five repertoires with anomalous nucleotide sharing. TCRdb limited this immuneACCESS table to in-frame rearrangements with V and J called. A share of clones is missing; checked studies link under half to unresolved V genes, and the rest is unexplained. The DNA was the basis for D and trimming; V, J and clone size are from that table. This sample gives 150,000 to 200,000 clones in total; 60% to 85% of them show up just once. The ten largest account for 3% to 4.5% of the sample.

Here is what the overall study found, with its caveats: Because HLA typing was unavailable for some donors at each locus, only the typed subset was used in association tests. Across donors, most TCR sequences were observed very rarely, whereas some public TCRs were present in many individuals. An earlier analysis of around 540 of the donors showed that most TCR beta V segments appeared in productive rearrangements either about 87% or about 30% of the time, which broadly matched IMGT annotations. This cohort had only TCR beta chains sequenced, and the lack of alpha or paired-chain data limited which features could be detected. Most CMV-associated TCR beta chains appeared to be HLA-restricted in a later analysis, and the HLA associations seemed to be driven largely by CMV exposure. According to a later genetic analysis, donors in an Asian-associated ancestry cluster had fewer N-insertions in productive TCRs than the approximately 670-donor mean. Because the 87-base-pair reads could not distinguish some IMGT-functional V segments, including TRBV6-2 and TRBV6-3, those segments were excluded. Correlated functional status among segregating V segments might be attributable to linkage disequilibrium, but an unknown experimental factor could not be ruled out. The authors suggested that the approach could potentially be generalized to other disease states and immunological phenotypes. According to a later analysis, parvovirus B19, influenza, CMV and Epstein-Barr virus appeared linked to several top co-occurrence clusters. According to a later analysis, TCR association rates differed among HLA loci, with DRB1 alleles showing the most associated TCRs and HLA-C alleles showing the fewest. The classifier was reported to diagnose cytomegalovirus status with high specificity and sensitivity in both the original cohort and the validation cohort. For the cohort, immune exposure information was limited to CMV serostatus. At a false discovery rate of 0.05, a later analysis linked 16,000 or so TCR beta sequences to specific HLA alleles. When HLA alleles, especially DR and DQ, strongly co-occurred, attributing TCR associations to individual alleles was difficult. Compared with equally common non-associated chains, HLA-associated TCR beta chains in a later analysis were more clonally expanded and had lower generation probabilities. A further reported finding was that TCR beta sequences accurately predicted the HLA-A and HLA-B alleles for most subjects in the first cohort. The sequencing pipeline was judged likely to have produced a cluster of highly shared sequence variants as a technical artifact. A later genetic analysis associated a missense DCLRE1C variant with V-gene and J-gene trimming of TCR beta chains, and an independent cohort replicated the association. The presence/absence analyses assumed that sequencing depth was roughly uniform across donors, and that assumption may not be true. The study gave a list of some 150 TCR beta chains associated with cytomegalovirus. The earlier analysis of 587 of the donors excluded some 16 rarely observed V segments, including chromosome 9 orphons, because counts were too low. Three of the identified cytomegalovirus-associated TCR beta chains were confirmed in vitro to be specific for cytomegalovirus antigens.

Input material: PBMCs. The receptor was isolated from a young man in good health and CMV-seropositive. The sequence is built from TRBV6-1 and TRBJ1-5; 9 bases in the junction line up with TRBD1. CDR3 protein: CASSAYDRTGGNQPQHF. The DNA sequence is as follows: TGTGCCAGCAGTGCATACGACCGGACAGGGGGCAATCAGCCCCAGCATTTT.